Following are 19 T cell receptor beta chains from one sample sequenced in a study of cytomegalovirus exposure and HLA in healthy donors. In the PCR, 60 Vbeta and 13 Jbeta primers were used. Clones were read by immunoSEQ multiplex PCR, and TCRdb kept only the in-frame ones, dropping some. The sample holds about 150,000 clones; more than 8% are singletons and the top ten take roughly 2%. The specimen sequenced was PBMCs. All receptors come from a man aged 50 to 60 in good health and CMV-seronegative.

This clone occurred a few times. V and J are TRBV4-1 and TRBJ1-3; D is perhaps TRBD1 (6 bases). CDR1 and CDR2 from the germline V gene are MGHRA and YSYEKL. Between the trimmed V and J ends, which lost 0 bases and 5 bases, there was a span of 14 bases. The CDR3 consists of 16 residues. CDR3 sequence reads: CASSQDPAGERNTIYF. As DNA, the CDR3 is TGCGCCAGCAGCCAAGATCCGGCAGGGGAACGAAACACCATATATTTT.

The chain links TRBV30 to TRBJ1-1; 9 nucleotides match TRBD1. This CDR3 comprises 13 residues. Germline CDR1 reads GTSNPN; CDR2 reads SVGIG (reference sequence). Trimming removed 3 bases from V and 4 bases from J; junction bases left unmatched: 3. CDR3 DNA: TGTGCCTGGAGGGGACAGGGTGGCACTGAAGCTTTCTTT. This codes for CAWRGQGGTEAFF.

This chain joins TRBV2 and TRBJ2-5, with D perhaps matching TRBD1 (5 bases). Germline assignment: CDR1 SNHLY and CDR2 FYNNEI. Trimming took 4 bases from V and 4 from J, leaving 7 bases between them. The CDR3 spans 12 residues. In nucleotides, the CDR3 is TGTGCCAGCAGTGTAGGGGCAGAGACCCAGTACTTC. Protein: CASSVGAETQYF. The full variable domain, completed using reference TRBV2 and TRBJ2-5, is EPEVTQTPSHQVTQMGQEVILRCVPISNHLYFYWYRQILGQKVEFLVSFYNNEISEKSEIFDDQFSVERPDGSNFTLKIRSTKLEDSAMYFCASSVGAETQYFGPGTRLLVL.

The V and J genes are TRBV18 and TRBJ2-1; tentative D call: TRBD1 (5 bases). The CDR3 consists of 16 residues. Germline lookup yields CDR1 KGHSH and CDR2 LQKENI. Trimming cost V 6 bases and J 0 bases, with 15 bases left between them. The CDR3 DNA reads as TGTGCCAGCTCTCCGACAGCCCCCCGCTCCTACAATGAGCAGTTCTTC. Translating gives CASSPTAPRSYNEQFF.

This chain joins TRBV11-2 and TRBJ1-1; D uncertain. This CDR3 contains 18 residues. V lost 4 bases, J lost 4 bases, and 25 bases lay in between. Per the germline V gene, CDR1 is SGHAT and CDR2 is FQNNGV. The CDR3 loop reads CASSSLAPRRTPSTEAFF. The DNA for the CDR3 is TGTGCCAGCAGCTCACTAGCCCCTAGACGGACGCCGAGCACTGAAGCTTTCTTT. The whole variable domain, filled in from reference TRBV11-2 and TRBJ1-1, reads EAGVAQSPRYKIIEKRQSVAFWCNPISGHATLYWYQQILGQGPKLLIQFQNNGVVDDSQLPKDRFSAERLKGVDSTLKIQPAKLEDSAVYLCASSSLAPRRTPSTEAFFGQGTRLTVV.

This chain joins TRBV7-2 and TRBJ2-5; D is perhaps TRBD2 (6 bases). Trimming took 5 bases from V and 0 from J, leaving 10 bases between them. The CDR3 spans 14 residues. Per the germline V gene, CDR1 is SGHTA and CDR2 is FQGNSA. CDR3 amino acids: CASSLRGYQETQYF. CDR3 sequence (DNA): TGTGCCAGCAGCCTTCGGGGGTACCAAGAGACCCAGTACTTC.

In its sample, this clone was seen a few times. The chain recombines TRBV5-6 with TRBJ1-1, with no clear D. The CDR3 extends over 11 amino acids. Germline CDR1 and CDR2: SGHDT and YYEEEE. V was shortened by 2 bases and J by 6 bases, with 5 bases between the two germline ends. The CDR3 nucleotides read TGTGCCAGCAGCTTACGCGCTGAAGCTTTCTTT. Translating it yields CASSLRAEAFF.

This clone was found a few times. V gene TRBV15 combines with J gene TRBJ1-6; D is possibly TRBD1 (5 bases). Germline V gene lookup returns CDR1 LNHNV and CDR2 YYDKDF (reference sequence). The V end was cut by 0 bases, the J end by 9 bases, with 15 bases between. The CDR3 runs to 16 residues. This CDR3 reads CATSRDLSGGSSPLHF. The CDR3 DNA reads TGTGCCACCAGCAGAGACTTGTCCGGGGGAAGTTCACCCCTCCACTTT. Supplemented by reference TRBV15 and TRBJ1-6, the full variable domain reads DAMVIQNPRYQVTQFGKPVTLSCSQTLNHNVMYWYQQKSSQAPKLLFHYYDKDFNNEADTPDNFQSRRPNTSFCFLDIRSPGLGDTAMYLCATSRDLSGGSSPLHFGNGTRLTVT.

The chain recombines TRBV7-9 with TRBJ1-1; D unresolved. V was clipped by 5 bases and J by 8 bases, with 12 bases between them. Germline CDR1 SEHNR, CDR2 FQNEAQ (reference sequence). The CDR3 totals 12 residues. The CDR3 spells CASSREAIEAFF. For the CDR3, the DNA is TGTGCCAGCAGCCGGGAGGCAATAGAAGCTTTCTTT.

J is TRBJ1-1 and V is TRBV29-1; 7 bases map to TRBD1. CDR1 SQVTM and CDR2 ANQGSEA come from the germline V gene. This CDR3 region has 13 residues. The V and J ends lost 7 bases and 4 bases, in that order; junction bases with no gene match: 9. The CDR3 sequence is CSGRTGALTEAFF. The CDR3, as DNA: TGCAGCGGCCGAACAGGGGCCCTCACTGAAGCTTTCTTT.

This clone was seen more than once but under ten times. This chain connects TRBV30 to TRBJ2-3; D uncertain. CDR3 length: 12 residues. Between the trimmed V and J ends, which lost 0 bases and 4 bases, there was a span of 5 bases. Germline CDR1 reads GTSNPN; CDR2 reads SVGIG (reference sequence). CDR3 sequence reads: CAWSVRADTQYF. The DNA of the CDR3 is TGTGCCTGGAGTGTACGGGCAGATACGCAGTATTTT.

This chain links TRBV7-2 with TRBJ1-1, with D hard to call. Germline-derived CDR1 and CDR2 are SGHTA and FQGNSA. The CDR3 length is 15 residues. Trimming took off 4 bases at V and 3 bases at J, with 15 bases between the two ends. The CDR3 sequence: CASSSPSRGDTEAFF. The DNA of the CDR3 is TGTGCCAGCAGCTCCCCGTCCCGCGGGGACACTGAAGCTTTCTTT.

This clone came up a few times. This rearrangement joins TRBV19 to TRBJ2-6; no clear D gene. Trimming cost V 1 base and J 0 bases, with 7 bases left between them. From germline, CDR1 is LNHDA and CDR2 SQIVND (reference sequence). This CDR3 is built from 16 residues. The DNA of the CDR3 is TGTGCCAGTAGTATAGTTTGGAGCTCTGGGGCCAACGTCCTGACTTTC. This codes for CASSIVWSSGANVLTF.

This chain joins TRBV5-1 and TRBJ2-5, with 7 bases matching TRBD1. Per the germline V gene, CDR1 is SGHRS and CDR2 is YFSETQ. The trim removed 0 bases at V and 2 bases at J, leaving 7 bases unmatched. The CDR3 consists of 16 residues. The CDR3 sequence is CASSLGTGELQETQYF. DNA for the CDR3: TGCGCCAGCAGCTTGGGGACAGGCGAATTACAAGAGACCCAGTACTTC. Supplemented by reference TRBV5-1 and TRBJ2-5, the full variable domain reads KAGVTQTPRYLIKTRGQQVTLSCSPISGHRSVSWYQQTPGQGLQFLFEYFSETQRNKGNFPGRFSGRQFSNSRSEMNVSTLELGDSALYLCASSLGTGELQETQYFGPGTRLLVL.

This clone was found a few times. CDR3 residues: CASSPGQGITDTQYF. The CDR3 DNA is TGTGCCAGCAGCCCGGGACAGGGGATCACAGATACGCAGTATTTT. The chain joins TRBV5-6 to TRBJ2-3, with 10 positions matching TRBD1. Germline CDR1 and CDR2: SGHDT and YYEEEE. This CDR3 has 15 residues. V gave up 4 bases and J gave up 2 bases; unmatched junction bases: 4.

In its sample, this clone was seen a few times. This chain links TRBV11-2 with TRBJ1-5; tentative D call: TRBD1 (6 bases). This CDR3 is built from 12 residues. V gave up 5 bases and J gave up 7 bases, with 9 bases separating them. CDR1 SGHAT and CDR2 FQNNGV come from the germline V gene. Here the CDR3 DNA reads TGTGCCAGCAGCATACAGGGCCAGCCCCAGCATTTT. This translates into CASSIQGQPQHF. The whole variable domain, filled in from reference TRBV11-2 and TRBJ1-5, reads EAGVAQSPRYKIIEKRQSVAFWCNPISGHATLYWYQQILGQGPKLLIQFQNNGVVDDSQLPKDRFSAERLKGVDSTLKIQPAKLEDSAVYLCASSIQGQPQHFGDGTRLSIL.

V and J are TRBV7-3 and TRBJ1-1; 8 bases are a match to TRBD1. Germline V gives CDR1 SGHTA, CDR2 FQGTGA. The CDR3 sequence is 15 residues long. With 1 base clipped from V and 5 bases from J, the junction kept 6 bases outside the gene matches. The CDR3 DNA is TGTGCCAGCAGCTTAAGTCACAGGGGGAGAACTGAAGCTTTCTTT. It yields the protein CASSLSHRGRTEAFF.

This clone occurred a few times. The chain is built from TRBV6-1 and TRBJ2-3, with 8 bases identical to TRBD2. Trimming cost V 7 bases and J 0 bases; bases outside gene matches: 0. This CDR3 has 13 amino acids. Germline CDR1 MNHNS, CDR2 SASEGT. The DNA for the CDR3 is TGTGCCAGCACTAGCGGGAGCACAGATACGCAGTATTTT. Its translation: CASTSGSTDTQYF.

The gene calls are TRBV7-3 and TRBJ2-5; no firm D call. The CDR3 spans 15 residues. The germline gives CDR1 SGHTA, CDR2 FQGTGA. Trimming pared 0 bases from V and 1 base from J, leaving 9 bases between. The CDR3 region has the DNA TGTGCCAGCAGCTTAACGGGCACAGTCCAAGAGACCCAGTACTTC. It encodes CASSLTGTVQETQYF.